These T cell receptor beta chains were read from a single sample in a study of T cells in localized non-small cell lung cancer. Sequenced by immunoSEQ multiplex PCR; TCRdb stores in-frame clones only, minus some. The sample includes about 14,000 clones, over 85% of them seen just once. The specimen was peripheral blood mononuclear cells, collected before any cancer treatment. The receptors were gathered from a man aged 40 to 70 with stage III lung adenocarcinoma. Both conserved end residues are part of each CDR3. The order of the fields is clone size, J gene, V gene, D gene, CDR3 DNA, CDR3 protein. D genes are given only for firm matches. Some rows have no size entry. The others give once, few or many, or a class for an expanded clone.

clone_size: NA
j_call: TRBJ2-7
v_call: TRBV10-3
d_call: TRBD1
cdr3_nt: TGTGCCATCAGTAGGGACAGTGAAGGTTCCGAGCAGTACTTC
cdr3_aa: CAISRDSEGSEQYF

clone_size: NA
j_call: TRBJ2-1
v_call: TRBV6-1
d_call: TRBD1
cdr3_nt: TGTGCCAGCAGCGGACAGGGGCCCTACTACAATGAGCAGTTCTTC
cdr3_aa: CASSGQGPYYNEQFF

clone_size: NA
j_call: TRBJ1-2
v_call: TRBV4-1
d_call: NA
cdr3_nt: TGCGCCAGCAGCCAAGATCAATCCGGGACATTCTACACCTTC
cdr3_aa: CASSQDQSGTFYTF

clone_size: once
j_call: TRBJ1-6
v_call: TRBV5-1
d_call: NA
cdr3_nt: TGCGCCAGCAGCTTGGTTCGGGACTATAATTCACCCCTCCACTTT
cdr3_aa: CASSLVRDYNSPLHF

clone_size: NA
j_call: TRBJ1-5
v_call: TRBV19
d_call: NA
cdr3_nt: TGTGCCAGTAGTCTGCCCGGTGGTCTTAGATCACAGCCCCAGCATTTT
cdr3_aa: CASSLPGGLRSQPQHF

clone_size: NA
j_call: TRBJ2-7
v_call: TRBV28
d_call: NA
cdr3_nt: TGTGCCAGCAAAGTCGCAGACGCCTCCAACTACGAGCAGTACTTC
cdr3_aa: CASKVADASNYEQYF

clone_size: NA
j_call: TRBJ2-4
v_call: TRBV5-1
d_call: NA
cdr3_nt: TGCGCCAGCAGCACGGGAGACCCAGCCAAAAACATTCAGTACTTC
cdr3_aa: CASSTGDPAKNIQYF

clone_size: NA
j_call: TRBJ2-7
v_call: TRBV4-1
d_call: NA
cdr3_nt: TGCGCCAGCAGCCAGAGTTGGAGAGATGACTCATACTACGAGCAGTACTTC
cdr3_aa: CASSQSWRDDSYYEQYF

clone_size: NA
j_call: TRBJ1-3
v_call: TRBV4-3
d_call: NA
cdr3_nt: TGCGCCAGCAGCCCCCTGAGCTCTGGAAACACCATATATTTT
cdr3_aa: CASSPLSSGNTIYF

clone_size: NA
j_call: TRBJ2-7
v_call: TRBV15
d_call: NA
cdr3_nt: TGTGCCACCAGCAGTGACAACTACGAGCAGTACTTC
cdr3_aa: CATSSDNYEQYF

clone_size: once
j_call: TRBJ1-1
v_call: TRBV19
d_call: NA
cdr3_nt: TGTGCCAGTAGTGACAGGTTGAACACTGAAGCTTTCTTT
cdr3_aa: CASSDRLNTEAFF

clone_size: NA
j_call: TRBJ2-4
v_call: TRBV11-2
d_call: NA
cdr3_nt: TGTGCCAGCAGTCCCCTTTGGGGACCCAAAAACATTCAGTACTTC
cdr3_aa: CASSPLWGPKNIQYF

clone_size: NA
j_call: TRBJ2-1
v_call: TRBV2
d_call: NA
cdr3_nt: TGTGCCGGATCCCCGGGATCTCCCTTCTACAATGAGCAGTTCTTC
cdr3_aa: CAGSPGSPFYNEQFF

clone_size: NA
j_call: TRBJ2-7
v_call: TRBV19
d_call: TRBD2
cdr3_nt: TGTGCCAGTAGTCTACGGGAGGGGTTTAACTACGAGCAGTACTTC
cdr3_aa: CASSLREGFNYEQYF

clone_size: NA
j_call: TRBJ1-6
v_call: TRBV5-1
d_call: NA
cdr3_nt: TGCGCCAGCAGCTTGGGGAGCTCCTATAATTCACCCCTCCACTTT
cdr3_aa: CASSLGSSYNSPLHF

clone_size: NA
j_call: TRBJ2-2
v_call: TRBV4-1
d_call: NA
cdr3_nt: TGCGCCAGCAGCCAAGGCAGGGACTACACCGGGGAGCTGTTTTTT
cdr3_aa: CASSQGRDYTGELFF

clone_size: NA
j_call: TRBJ1-1
v_call: TRBV10-3
d_call: NA
cdr3_nt: TGTGCCATCAGGGAAGAGGACAGGAACACTGAAGCTTTCTTT
cdr3_aa: CAIREEDRNTEAFF

clone_size: NA
j_call: TRBJ2-7
v_call: TRBV5-6
d_call: NA
cdr3_nt: TGTGCCAGCAGCGTTGGCTTGACTATGACCTACGAGCAGTACTTC
cdr3_aa: CASSVGLTMTYEQYF

clone_size: NA
j_call: TRBJ2-7
v_call: TRBV5-6
d_call: NA
cdr3_nt: TGTGCCAGCAGCATGGACGGAGGATTCCCCTACGAGCAGTACTTC
cdr3_aa: CASSMDGGFPYEQYF

clone_size: NA
j_call: TRBJ1-2
v_call: TRBV4-3
d_call: NA
cdr3_nt: TGCGCCAGCAGCCAAGATTATGGACAGTATGGCTACACCTTC
cdr3_aa: CASSQDYGQYGYTF

clone_size: NA
j_call: TRBJ2-7
v_call: TRBV25-1
d_call: NA
cdr3_nt: TGTGCCAGCAGTGGGTACAGCGTCTCCTACGAGCAGTACTTC
cdr3_aa: CASSGYSVSYEQYF

clone_size: NA
j_call: TRBJ2-3
v_call: TRBV7-2
d_call: NA
cdr3_nt: TGTGCCAGCAGCTTAGCGCCTCTAGCGAGGGGAGATACGCAGTATTTT
cdr3_aa: CASSLAPLARGDTQYF

clone_size: NA
j_call: TRBJ2-5
v_call: TRBV7-2
d_call: NA
cdr3_nt: TGTGCCAGCAGCTTAATGCTAGGCTCCTACGAGCAGCACTTC
cdr3_aa: CASSLMLGSYEQHF

clone_size: NA
j_call: TRBJ2-5
v_call: TRBV28
d_call: NA
cdr3_nt: TGTGCCAGCAGTGAGCTAGGACGGAGGGAAGAGACCCAGTACTTC
cdr3_aa: CASSELGRREETQYF

clone_size: NA
j_call: TRBJ2-2
v_call: TRBV18
d_call: TRBD2
cdr3_nt: TGTGCCAGCTCACCAGGACTAGCGGGCATGTGGACCGGGGAGCTGTTTTTT
cdr3_aa: CASSPGLAGMWTGELFF

clone_size: NA
j_call: TRBJ1-2
v_call: TRBV4-2
d_call: TRBD1
cdr3_nt: TGTGCCAGCAGCCCCAGCCCCGGGACAGGGGCGTATGGCTACACCTTC
cdr3_aa: CASSPSPGTGAYGYTF

clone_size: NA
j_call: TRBJ2-1
v_call: TRBV11-3
d_call: TRBD2
cdr3_nt: TGTGCCAGCAGCTTTAGCGGGACCCCCTACAATGAGCAGTTCTTC
cdr3_aa: CASSFSGTPYNEQFF

clone_size: NA
j_call: TRBJ2-7
v_call: TRBV5-4
d_call: TRBD2
cdr3_nt: TGTGCCAGCAGCTTGGTCGGGAGGACACACTACGAGCAGTACTTC
cdr3_aa: CASSLVGRTHYEQYF

clone_size: NA
j_call: TRBJ2-1
v_call: TRBV6-6
d_call: TRBD1
cdr3_nt: TGTGCCAGCAACCGCCCGGGACAGGGACTCAATGAGCAGTTCTTC
cdr3_aa: CASNRPGQGLNEQFF

clone_size: few
j_call: TRBJ2-3
v_call: TRBV7-9
d_call: TRBD2
cdr3_nt: TGTGCCAGCAGCTTAGGGCTCGCTAGAGCGGGGCAAAAAGATACGCAGTATTTT
cdr3_aa: CASSLGLARAGQKDTQYF

clone_size: NA
j_call: TRBJ2-3
v_call: TRBV7-2
d_call: NA
cdr3_nt: TGTGCCAGCAGCTTTAGCGGATACACAGATACGCAGTATTTT
cdr3_aa: CASSFSGYTDTQYF

clone_size: NA
j_call: TRBJ1-1
v_call: TRBV11-3
d_call: NA
cdr3_nt: TGCGCCAGCAGCTTAGGCGGGGCAGGGGTCACTGAAGCTTTCTTT
cdr3_aa: CASSLGGAGVTEAFF

clone_size: NA
j_call: TRBJ1-5
v_call: TRBV6-1
d_call: NA
cdr3_nt: TGTGCCAGCAGTGAACAGAGTGATCAGCCCCAGCATTTT
cdr3_aa: CASSEQSDQPQHF

clone_size: NA
j_call: TRBJ1-1
v_call: TRBV4-1
d_call: TRBD1
cdr3_nt: TGCGCCAGCAGCCAAGAAAGTAGGAGTCAGGGGGCGAACACTGAAGCTTTCTTT
cdr3_aa: CASSQESRSQGANTEAFF

clone_size: NA
j_call: TRBJ1-2
v_call: TRBV4-2
d_call: NA
cdr3_nt: TGTGCCAGCAGCCAAGAGTCCGGGTGGCGGAGTTATGGCTACACCTTC
cdr3_aa: CASSQESGWRSYGYTF

clone_size: once
j_call: TRBJ2-1
v_call: TRBV2
d_call: TRBD2
cdr3_nt: TGTGCCAGCAGTCCGCAAACTAGCGGGAGGGCCCCTGGCAATGAGCAGTTCTTC
cdr3_aa: CASSPQTSGRAPGNEQFF

clone_size: NA
j_call: TRBJ1-5
v_call: TRBV7-2
d_call: NA
cdr3_nt: TGTGCCAGCAGCTTAGTTCGGGGGGCATCCCAAGGCAATCAGCCCCAGCATTTT
cdr3_aa: CASSLVRGASQGNQPQHF

clone_size: once
j_call: TRBJ2-3
v_call: TRBV2
d_call: NA
cdr3_nt: TGTGCCAGCAAGGGGTCGCTTAACACAGATACGCAGTATTTT
cdr3_aa: CASKGSLNTDTQYF

clone_size: NA
j_call: TRBJ2-4
v_call: TRBV18
d_call: TRBD1
cdr3_nt: TGTGCCAGCTCACCGGACAGGGTTAAAAACATTCAGTACTTC
cdr3_aa: CASSPDRVKNIQYF

clone_size: NA
j_call: TRBJ1-5
v_call: TRBV28
d_call: NA
cdr3_nt: TGTGCCAGCAGTTTACCAGGTCAGCCCCAGCATTTT
cdr3_aa: CASSLPGQPQHF

clone_size: once
j_call: TRBJ2-7
v_call: TRBV7-6
d_call: TRBD2
cdr3_nt: TGTGCCAGCAGCACTCTAGCGGGAGGGCCCGGCGAGCAGTACTTC
cdr3_aa: CASSTLAGGPGEQYF

clone_size: once
j_call: TRBJ2-3
v_call: TRBV7-3
d_call: TRBD2
cdr3_nt: TGTGCCAGCAGCCCTCCGACTAGCGGGGGCACAGATACGCAGTATTTT
cdr3_aa: CASSPPTSGGTDTQYF